The clone carrying this T cell receptor beta chain was seen a single time. Its antigen is still unknown. This record belongs to a study of T cell clonotyping in hematopoietic cell transplantation. In germline, CDR1 is SEHNR, CDR2 FQNEAQ (reference sequence). V was trimmed by 2 bases and J by 8 bases, leaving 15 bases between them. The CDR3 is 14 amino acids. Blood collection times were about day -28 and days 30, 100, 180 posttransplant. Study-wide results and limits: Recipient TCR diversity dropped after transplant; expanded clonotypes rose from day 30 to 180.

Clones were read by immunoSEQ multiplex PCR, and TCRdb kept only the in-frame ones, dropping some. This table has approximately 10,000 clones, 40% to 50% appearing once. Sequences were derived from PBMCs, sampled 30 days after allogeneic stem cell transplant. The TCR comes from a male patient aged 50 or older who had an allogeneic stem cell transplant from an unrelated donor, so the T cells may come from the graft donor. Some clones in this sample may be carry-over from other donors' samples. V gene TRBV7-9 combines with J gene TRBJ1-1; possible D gene TRBD1, 6 bases. The CDR3 DNA follows: TGTGCCAGCAGCTTACCCCGGGACACCCACGAAGCTTTCTTT. This translates into CASSLPRDTHEAFF.